Here is one T cell receptor beta chain with its context. Its antigen is unidentified. The donors belonged to the approximately 120-subject validation cohort, separate from the approximately 670-subject first cohort. The data derive from a study of cytomegalovirus exposure and HLA in healthy donors. Study conclusions and caveats: Using the classifier, cytomegalovirus status was reportedly diagnosed with high specificity and sensitivity. Most TCR sequences were rare, but some public TCRs occurred in many donors. The study recorded more than 150 TCR beta chains that were cytomegalovirus-associated.

The CDR3 is made up of 18 amino acids. Germline V gives CDR1 KGHSH, CDR2 LQKENI. V shed 0 bases and J shed 9 bases, with 21 bases lying between them. Clones were sequenced by immunoSEQ multiplex PCR, and TCRdb holds only the in-frame ones, with some missing. This table holds 56,000 or so clones, 93% found once. The specimen was PBMCs. The TCR was taken from a woman aged 18-29 years in good health and CMV-seropositive. The rearrangement joins TRBV18 to TRBJ1-6; tentatively, D is TRBD1 (6 bases). Written as DNA, the CDR3 is TGTGCCAGCTCACCACCGGGGGGGGGCGGCCGAGTCGGTTCACCCCTCCACTTT. It yields the protein CASSPPGGGGRVGSPLHF.